This TCR beta chain was documented in a study of blood T cell repertoires in COVID-19. Looking at the study overall: Acute-phase and convalescent COVID-19 samples originated in the United States, Italy and Spain. PBMCs, B-cell-depleted T cells, or T cells were the source of the cDNA or gDNA that made up the material.

This clone showed up just a few times. Original handling: Quantification of nucleated cells was approximated via reference gene primer amplification. The method was immunoSEQ multiplex PCR; TCRdb's version includes in-frame clones alone and lacks a portion of them. That table furnishes V, J and clone size, whereas the DNA furnished D and trimming. The sample shows under 200,000 clones, approximately 80% of them seen only once. This CDR3 contains 14 residues. The V end was cut by 5 bases, the J end by 4 bases, with 15 bases between. Germline V CDR1 and CDR2: LNHDA, SQIVND (reference sequence). The receptor was derived from a man aged 55 to 70 with acute or convalescent COVID-19. Sequenced sample: peripheral blood. This chain links TRBV19 with TRBJ2-7, with a tentative D call TRBD1 (6 bases). The CDR3 sequence is CASSRRTAAYEQYF. The CDR3 coding sequence is TGTGCCAGTAGTCGCCGGACAGCAGCATACGAGCAGTACTTC.